Described below is a single T cell receptor beta chain sequence and its context. The entry originates in a study of spatial heterogeneity in lung cancer. TCRdb independently ran MiXCR on the 5' RACE reads; one entry per CDR3 protein. The data hold about 60,000 distinct CDR3 sequences, with approximately 8.9% observed a single time. Described time point: sample taken at primary tumor resection. The authors sequenced whole RNA from tumor, nontumor lung or frozen PBMC without sorting. Germline-derived CDR1 and CDR2 are KGHSH and LQKENI. V dropped 3 bases and J dropped 7; count of bases not matched to a gene: 6. The CDR3 runs 15 residues.

The sequences come from PBMCs, collected at surgery. This sequence originates from a female donor with early-stage non-small cell lung cancer. The chain links TRBV18 to TRBJ2-1; 10 bases map to TRBD2. The CDR3 spells CASSPILAGRNEQFF. The CDR3, as DNA: TGTGCCAGCTCACCCATACTAGCGGGACGGAATGAGCAGTTCTTC.